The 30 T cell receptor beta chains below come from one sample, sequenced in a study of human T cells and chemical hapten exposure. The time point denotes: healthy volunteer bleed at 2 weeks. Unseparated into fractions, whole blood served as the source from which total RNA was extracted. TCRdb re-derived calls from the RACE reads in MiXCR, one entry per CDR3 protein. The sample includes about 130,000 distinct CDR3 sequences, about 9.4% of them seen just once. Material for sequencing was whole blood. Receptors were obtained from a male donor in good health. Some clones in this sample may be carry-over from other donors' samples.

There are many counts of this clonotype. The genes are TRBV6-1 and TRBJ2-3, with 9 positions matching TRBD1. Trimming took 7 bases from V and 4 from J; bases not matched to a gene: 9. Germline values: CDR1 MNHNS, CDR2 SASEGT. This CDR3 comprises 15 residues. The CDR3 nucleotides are TGTGCCAGCATCTTTGGACAGGGGAGGTCAGATACGCAGTATTTT. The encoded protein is CASIFGQGRSDTQYF.

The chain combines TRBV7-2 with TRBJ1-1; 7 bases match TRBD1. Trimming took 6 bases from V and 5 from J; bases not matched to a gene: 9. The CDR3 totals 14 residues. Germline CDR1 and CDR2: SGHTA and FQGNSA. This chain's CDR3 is CASRPYMGQTEAFF. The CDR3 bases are TGTGCCAGCAGGCCTTATATGGGACAGACTGAAGCTTTCTTT.

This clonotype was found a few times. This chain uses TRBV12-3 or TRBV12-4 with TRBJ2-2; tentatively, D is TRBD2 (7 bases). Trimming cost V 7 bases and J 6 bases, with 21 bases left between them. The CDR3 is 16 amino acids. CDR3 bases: TGTGCCAGCACCCTCGCGGGCGGGGGCCGCGCCGGGGAGCTGTTTTTT. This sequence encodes CASTLAGGGRAGELFF.

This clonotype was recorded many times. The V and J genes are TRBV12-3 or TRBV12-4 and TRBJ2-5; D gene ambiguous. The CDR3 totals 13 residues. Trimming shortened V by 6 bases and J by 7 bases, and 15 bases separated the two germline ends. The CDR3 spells CASSAGPPGTQYF. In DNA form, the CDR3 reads TGTGCCAGCAGCGCCGGGCCCCCGGGGACCCAGTACTTC.

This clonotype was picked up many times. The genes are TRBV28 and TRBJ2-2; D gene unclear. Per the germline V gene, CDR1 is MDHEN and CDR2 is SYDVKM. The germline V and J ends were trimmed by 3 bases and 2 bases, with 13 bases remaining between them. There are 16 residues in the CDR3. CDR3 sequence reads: CASSLRRALNTGELFF. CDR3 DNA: TGTGCCAGCAGTTTGCGTCGGGCCCTTAACACCGGGGAGCTGTTTTTT.

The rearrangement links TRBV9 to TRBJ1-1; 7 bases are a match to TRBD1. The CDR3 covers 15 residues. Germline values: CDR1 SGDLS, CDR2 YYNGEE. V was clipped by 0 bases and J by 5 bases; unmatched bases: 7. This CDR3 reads CASSVGQGISTEAFF. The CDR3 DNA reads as TGTGCCAGCAGCGTAGGACAGGGTATTTCGACTGAAGCTTTCTTT.

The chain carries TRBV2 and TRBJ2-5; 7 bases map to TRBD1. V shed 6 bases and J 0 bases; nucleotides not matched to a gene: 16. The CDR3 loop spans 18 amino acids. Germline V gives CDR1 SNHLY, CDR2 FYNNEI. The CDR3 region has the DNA TGTGCCAGCAGGGGGACAGAAACAGGAGACTTTTACCAAGAGACCCAGTACTTC. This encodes CASRGTETGDFYQETQYF.

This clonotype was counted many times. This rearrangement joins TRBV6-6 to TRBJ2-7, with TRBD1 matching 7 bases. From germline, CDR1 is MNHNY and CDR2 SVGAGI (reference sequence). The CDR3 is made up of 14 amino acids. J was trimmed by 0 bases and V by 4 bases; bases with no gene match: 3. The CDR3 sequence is CASSSTGSSYEQYF. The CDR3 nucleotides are TGTGCCAGCAGTTCGACAGGGAGCTCCTACGAGCAGTACTTC.

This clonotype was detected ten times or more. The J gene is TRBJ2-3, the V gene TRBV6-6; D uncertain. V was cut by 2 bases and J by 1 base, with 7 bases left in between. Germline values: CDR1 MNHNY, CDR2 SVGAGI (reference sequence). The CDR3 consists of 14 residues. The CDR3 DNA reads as TGTGCCAGCAGTTACAGGCAGGGCACAGATACGCAGTATTTT. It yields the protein CASSYRQGTDTQYF.

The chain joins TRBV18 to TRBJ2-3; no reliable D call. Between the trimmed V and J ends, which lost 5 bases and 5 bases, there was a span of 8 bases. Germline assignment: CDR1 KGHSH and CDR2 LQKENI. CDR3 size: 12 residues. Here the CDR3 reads CASSTLVDTQYF. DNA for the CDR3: TGTGCCAGCTCAACCTTGGTAGATACGCAGTATTTT. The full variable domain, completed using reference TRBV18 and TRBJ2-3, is NAGVMQNPRHLVRRRGQEARLRCSPMKGHSHVYWYRQLPEEGLKFMVYLQKENIIDESGMPKERFSAEFPKEGPSILRIQQVVRGDSAAYFCASSTLVDTQYFGPGTRLTVL.

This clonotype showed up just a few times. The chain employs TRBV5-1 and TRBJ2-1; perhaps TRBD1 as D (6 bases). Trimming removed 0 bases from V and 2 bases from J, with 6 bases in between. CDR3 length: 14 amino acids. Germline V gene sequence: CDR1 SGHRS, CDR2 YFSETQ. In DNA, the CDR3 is TGCGCCAGCAGCTTGGACAGGGCCTACAATGAGCAGTTCTTC. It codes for CASSLDRAYNEQFF.

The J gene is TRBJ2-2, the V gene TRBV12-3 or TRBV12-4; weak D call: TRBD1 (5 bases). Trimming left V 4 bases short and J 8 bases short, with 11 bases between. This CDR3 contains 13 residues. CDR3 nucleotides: TGTGCCAGCAGTTACGGCAGGGTGGGGGAGCTGTTTTTT. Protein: CASSYGRVGELFF.

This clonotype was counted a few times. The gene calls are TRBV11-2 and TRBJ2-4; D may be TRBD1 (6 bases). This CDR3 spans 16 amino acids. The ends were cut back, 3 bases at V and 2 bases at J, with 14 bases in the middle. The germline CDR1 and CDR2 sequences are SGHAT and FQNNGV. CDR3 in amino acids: CASSFNERGTKNIQYF. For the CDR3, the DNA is TGTGCCAGCAGCTTTAACGAGAGGGGGACCAAAAACATTCAGTACTTC.

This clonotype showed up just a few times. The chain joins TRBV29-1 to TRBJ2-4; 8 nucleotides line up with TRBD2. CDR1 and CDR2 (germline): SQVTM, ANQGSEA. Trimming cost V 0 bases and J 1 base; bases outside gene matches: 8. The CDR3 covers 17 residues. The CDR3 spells CSVEDRPRGGAKNIQYF. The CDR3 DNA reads TGCAGCGTTGAAGATCGTCCCCGGGGGGGGGCCAAAAACATTCAGTACTTC.

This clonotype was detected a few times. For the CDR3, the DNA is TGTGCCAGCAGCTCCGGGACAGGGCTTAATTCACCCCTCCACTTT. Its protein product is CASSSGTGLNSPLHF. The chain recombines TRBV3-1 with TRBJ1-6; 9 nucleotides line up with TRBD1. The length of the CDR3 is 15 residues. Germline assignment: CDR1 LGHDT and CDR2 YNNKEL (reference sequence). The V gene end was trimmed by 5 bases and the J gene end by 6 bases; junction bases not matched to a gene: 5.

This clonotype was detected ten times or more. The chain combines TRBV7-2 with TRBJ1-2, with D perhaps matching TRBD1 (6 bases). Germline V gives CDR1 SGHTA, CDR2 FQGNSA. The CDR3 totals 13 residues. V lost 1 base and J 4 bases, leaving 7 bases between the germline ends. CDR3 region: CASSLEGGYGYTF. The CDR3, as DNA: TGTGCCAGCAGCTTAGAAGGGGGCTATGGCTACACCTTC. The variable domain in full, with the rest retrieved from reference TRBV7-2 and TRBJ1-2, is GAGVSQSPSNKVTEKGKDVELRCDPISGHTALYWYRQSLGQGLEFLIYFQGNSAPDKSGLPSDRFSAERTGGSVSTLTIQRTQQEDSAVYLCASSLEGGYGYTFGSGTRLTVV.

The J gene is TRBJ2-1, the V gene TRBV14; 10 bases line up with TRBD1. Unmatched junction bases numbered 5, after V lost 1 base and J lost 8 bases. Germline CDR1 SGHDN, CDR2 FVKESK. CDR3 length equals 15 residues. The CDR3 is CASSQGGQGFHEQFF. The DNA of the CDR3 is TGTGCCAGCAGCCAAGGGGGACAGGGGTTCCATGAGCAGTTCTTC.

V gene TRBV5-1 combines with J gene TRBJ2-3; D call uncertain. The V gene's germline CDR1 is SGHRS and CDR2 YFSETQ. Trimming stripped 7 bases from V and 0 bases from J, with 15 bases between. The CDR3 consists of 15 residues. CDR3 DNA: TGCGCCAGCCAGGAAGCTCATACTAGCACAGATACGCAGTATTTT. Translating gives CASQEAHTSTDTQYF.

CDR3 nucleotides: TGTGCCAGTAGTATAGAGGACAGGGGTACGGGTCAGCCCCAGCATTTT. This codes for CASSIEDRGTGQPQHF. The V gene is TRBV19, the J gene TRBJ1-5, with TRBD1 identical over 9 bases. CDR1 is LNHDA and CDR2 is SQIVND in the germline V gene (reference sequence). The CDR3 has 16 amino acids. V lost 0 bases and J lost 6; bases outside the gene matches: 6.

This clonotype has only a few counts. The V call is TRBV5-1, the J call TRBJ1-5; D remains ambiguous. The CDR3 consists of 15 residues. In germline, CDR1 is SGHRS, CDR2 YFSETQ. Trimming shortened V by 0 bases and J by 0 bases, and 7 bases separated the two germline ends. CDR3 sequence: CASSLDGDSNQPQHF. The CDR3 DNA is TGCGCCAGCAGCTTGGACGGGGATAGCAATCAGCCCCAGCATTTT.

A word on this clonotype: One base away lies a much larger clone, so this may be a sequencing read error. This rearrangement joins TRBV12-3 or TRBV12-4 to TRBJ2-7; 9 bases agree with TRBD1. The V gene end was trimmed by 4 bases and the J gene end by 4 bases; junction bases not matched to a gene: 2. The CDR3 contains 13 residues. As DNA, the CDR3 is TGTGCCAGCAGTTCCGGGACAGGGTACGAGCAGTACTTC. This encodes CASSSGTGYEQYF.

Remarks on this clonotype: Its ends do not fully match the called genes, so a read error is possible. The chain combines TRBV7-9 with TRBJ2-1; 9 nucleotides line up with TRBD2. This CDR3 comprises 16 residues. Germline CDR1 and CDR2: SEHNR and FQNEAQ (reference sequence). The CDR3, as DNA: TGTGCCAACAGCCCGGGGCGGGGGGGCTCCTACAATGAGCAGTTCTTC. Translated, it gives CANSPGRGGSYNEQFF. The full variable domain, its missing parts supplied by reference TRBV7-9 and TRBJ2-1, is DTGVSQNPRHKITKRGQNVTFRCDPISEHNRLYWYRQTLGQGPEFLTYFQNEAQLEKSRLLSDRFSAERPKGSFSTLEIQRTEQGDSAMYLCANSPGRGGSYNEQFFGPGTRLTVL.

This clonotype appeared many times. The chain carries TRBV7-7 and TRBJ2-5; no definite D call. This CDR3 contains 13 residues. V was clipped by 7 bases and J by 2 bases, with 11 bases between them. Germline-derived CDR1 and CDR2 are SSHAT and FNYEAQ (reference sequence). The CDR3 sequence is CASTAEDQETQYF. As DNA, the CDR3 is TGTGCCAGCACGGCTGAGGATCAAGAGACCCAGTACTTC.

This chain's CDR3 is CAISESASSGNTIYF. CDR3 sequence (DNA): TGTGCCATCAGTGAGTCCGCCAGCTCTGGAAACACCATATATTTT. This chain links TRBV10-3 with TRBJ1-3; no definite D call. V lost 0 bases, J lost 0 bases, and 6 bases lay in between. This CDR3 spans 15 amino acids. Per germline, CDR1 ENHRY and CDR2 SYGVKD.

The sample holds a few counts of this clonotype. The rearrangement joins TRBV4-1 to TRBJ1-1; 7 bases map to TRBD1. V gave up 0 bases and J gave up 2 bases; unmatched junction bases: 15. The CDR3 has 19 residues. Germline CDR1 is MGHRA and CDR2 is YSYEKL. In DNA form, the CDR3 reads TGCGCCAGCAGCCAAGATATCTTAGGGACCCGGACAGGCAACACTGAAGCTTTCTTT. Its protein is CASSQDILGTRTGNTEAFF.

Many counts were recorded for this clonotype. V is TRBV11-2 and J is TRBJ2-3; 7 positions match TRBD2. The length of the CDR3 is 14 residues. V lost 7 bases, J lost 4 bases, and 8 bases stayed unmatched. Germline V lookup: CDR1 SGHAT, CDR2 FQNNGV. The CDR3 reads CASKYGRSADTQYF. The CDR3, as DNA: TGTGCCAGCAAGTACGGGAGGAGCGCAGATACGCAGTATTTT. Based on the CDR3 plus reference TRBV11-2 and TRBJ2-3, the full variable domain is EAGVAQSPRYKIIEKRQSVAFWCNPISGHATLYWYQQILGQGPKLLIQFQNNGVVDDSQLPKDRFSAERLKGVDSTLKIQPAKLEDSAVYLCASKYGRSADTQYFGPGTRLTVL.

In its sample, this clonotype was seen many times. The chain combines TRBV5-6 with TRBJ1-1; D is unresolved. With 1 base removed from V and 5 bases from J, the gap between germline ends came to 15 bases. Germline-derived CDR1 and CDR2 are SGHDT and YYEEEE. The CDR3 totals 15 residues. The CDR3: CASSLSAEPGTEAFF. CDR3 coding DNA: TGTGCCAGCAGCTTGTCAGCAGAGCCCGGTACTGAAGCTTTCTTT.

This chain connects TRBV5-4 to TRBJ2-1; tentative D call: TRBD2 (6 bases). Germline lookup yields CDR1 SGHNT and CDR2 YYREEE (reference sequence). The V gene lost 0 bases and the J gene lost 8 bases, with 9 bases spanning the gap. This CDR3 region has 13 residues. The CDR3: CASSLERRDEQFF. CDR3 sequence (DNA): TGTGCCAGCAGCTTGGAGAGGAGGGATGAGCAGTTCTTC.

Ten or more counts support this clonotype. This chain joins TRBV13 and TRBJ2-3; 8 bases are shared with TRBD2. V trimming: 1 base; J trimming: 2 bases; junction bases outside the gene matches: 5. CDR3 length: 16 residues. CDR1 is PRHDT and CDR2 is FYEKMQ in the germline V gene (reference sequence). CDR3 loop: CASSLVTGGTTDTQYF. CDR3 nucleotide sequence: TGTGCCAGCAGCTTAGTAACGGGGGGGACCACAGATACGCAGTATTTT.

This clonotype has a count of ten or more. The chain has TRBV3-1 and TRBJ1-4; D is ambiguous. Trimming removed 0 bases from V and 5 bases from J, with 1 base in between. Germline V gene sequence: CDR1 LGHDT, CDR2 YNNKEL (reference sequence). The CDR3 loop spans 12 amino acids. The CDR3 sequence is CASSQENEKLFF. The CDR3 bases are TGTGCCAGCAGCCAAGAAAATGAAAAACTGTTTTTT.